The entry that follows covers one TCR beta chain sequence. What it binds is not known. Assay: immunoSEQ multiplex PCR; the TCRdb copy retains only in-frame clones and omits some. The sample contains 95,000 to 150,000 clones, about 85% of which appear only once. CDR1 MNHEY and CDR2 SMNVEV come from the germline V gene (reference sequence). Trimming stripped 5 bases from V and 0 bases from J, with 14 bases between. The CDR3 consists of 15 residues. This entry is derived from a study of T cell responses to AZD1222 COVID-19 vaccine. As for the study in general: Second-dose timings of about 4 or about 12 weeks were pooled.

Study findings and constraints: Among the donors, most were white British and more were female, and clonal diversity was possibly underestimated. CD4 TCRs covered the whole spike, strongest at regions 160-218 and 743-854. The reported proportion of spike-specific TCRs targeting unmutated variant regions was nearly half.

The chain has TRBV27 and TRBJ2-7; TRBD2 is a possible D gene (6 bases). This receptor was obtained from an adult in good health. The sample was peripheral blood, taken on day 0 of AZD1222 vaccination. CDR3 residues: CASSPRQRASYEQYF. Written as DNA, the CDR3 is TGTGCCAGCAGTCCCCGCCAGCGGGCCTCCTACGAGCAGTACTTC.